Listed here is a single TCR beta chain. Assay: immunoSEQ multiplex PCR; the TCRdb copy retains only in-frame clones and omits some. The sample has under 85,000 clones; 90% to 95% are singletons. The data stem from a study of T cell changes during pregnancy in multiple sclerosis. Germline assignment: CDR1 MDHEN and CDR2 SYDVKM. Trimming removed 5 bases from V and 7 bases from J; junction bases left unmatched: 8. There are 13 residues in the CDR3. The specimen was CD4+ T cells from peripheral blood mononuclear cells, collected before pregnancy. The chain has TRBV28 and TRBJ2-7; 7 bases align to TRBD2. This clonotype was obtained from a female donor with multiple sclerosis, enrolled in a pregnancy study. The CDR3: CASSDTSVVEQYF. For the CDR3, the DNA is TGTGCCAGCAGTGACACTAGCGTTGTTGAGCAGTACTTC.